This T cell receptor beta chain emerged from a study of PD-L1 blockade in urothelial cancer listed by TCRdb under 2017. For context, the study as a whole: Therapy was started in about 2014 for all patients, and atezolizumab 1,200 mg was administered intravenously every 3 weeks. About 85% of the roughly 29 patients were males with bladder-origin urothelial cancer, and about 60% of the 29 reported a prior smoking history. Patients had an ECOG performance status of 0 or 1 and had received between 0 and 3 prior chemotherapy regimens. Blood samples were analyzed 3 weeks after the start of treatment (second dose) and 6 weeks after the start of treatment. Blood samples gave median yields of 141,255 T cells and 82,636 unique TCRs, along with a median clonality of 0.080. The study, an exploratory multi-omic analysis, examined somatic, immune and clinical correlates of response to PD-L1 blockade with atezolizumab in urothelial cancer. Pretreatment tumor samples, along with matched peripheral blood serially collected before and after atezolizumab treatment, were subjected to TCR sequencing. Durable clinical benefit was defined as progression-free survival longer than 6 months, and TCR features were also tested against progression-free and overall survival. In the same patients who had TCR sequencing, pretreatment tumors also underwent whole exome sequencing and RNA sequencing. Several patients achieved durable clinical benefit and approximately 20 did not. Under 30 patients had pretreatment blood TCR-seq, some 24 had at least one posttreatment blood collection, and some 24 had tumor TCR-seq.

To estimate absolute template abundance from read counts, synthetic TCR analog templates were spiked into each PCR. The immunoSEQ assay was used to amplify TCRbeta CDR3 regions from genomic DNA with bias-controlled V and J gene primers. Rearranged TCRbeta segments were sequenced at approximately 20X coverage. The authors processed their data as follows. Clustering was used to correct sequencing errors, and CDR3s were annotated against IMGT to assign V, D and J genes. Out-of-frame and stop-codon sequences were excluded, and only productive TCRbeta rearrangements were used in downstream analyses. Clonality was calculated as one minus the Shannon entropy normalized by the log of the number of unique productive sequences. Fisher's exact test with Benjamini-Hochberg correction, using a cutoff of adjusted p below 0.01, was how clones that differed between time points or between blood and tumor were identified. Sourced from immuneACCESS, this table was stored by TCRdb with only in-frame sequences that have V and J called. A share of the clones is absent; for the studies checked, an unresolved V gene accounts for under half, and the remainder has no known explanation. V and J calls and clone size are as listed in that table; D and trimming were resolved from the DNA. The sample table lists 120,000 or so clones, about 84% of them with a count of one. Roughly 2.6% of the sample belongs to the ten largest clones.

Overall study results and their limits: Greater expansion of tumor-associated TCR clones in peripheral blood 3 weeks after the start of treatment was observed in patients with durable benefit (n ≈ 22, p = 0.022). A pretreatment peripheral blood TCR clonality below the median was linked to improved progression-free and overall survival. Because the sample size was small (n of about 29) and many exploratory analyses were performed, the results are intended to be hypothesis-generating.

On this clone: The antigen this receptor binds is unknown. No per-base quality is available; no much larger clone lies one base away.

Interpreted using the paper, the time point label stands for: peripheral blood 6 weeks after treatment start. The cohort comprised around 30 patients with locally advanced or metastatic urothelial carcinoma treated at Memorial Sloan Kettering on a trial protocol. Peripheral blood mononuclear cells were collected pretreatment and during treatment, with between 1 and 8 total time points obtained per patient. The Qiagen DNeasy Blood extraction kit was used to purify genomic DNA from total PBMCs and from tumor samples. PBMCs were collected pretreatment and during treatment and were isolated and stored as previously described. CDR1 and CDR2, looked up from the germline V gene, are MDHEN and SYDVKM. The CDR3 runs 13 residues from the cysteine to the phenylalanine. Kept here is only the CDR3 DNA, which spans 39 bases and is read in frame from base 1. V lost 6 bases and J lost 5 bases, and the count of bases not matched to a germline gene is 6.

The sequence is built from TRBV28 and TRBJ1-1, with TRBD1 matching 7 junction bases. The source was PBMCs, collected around atezolizumab (anti-PD-L1) treatment. This clonotype was sampled from a man aged 45 to 65 with urothelial cancer. The nucleotides read TGTGCCAGCAGCATACAGGGGATGACTGAAGCTTTCTTT. Translated, it gives CASSIQGMTEAFF.